These T cell receptor beta chains were read from a single sample in a study of CDR3 diversity in severe acne. Each CDR3 protein gets one entry after TCRdb re-called the PCR reads with MiXCR. The table includes some 90,000 distinct CDR3 sequences, 45% to 55% detected once. What was sequenced was blood. Receptors originate from a male donor in good health, serving as a control. Each CDR3 is given with its conserved first and last residue. A D gene is named only where the DNA matches it firmly. Clone size is not always given. Where it is, it says once, few, many or a class for expanded clones.

TRBV10-3	TRBJ2-7	.	TRBD2	CAISGGLAGVYEQYF	TGTGCCATCAGCGGCGGACTAGCGGGAGTCTACGAGCAGTACTTC
TRBV10-3	TRBJ1-5	.	.	CAISMGPYSNQPQHF	TGTGCCATCAGCATGGGACCGTATAGCAATCAGCCCCAGCATTTT
TRBV20-1	TRBJ1-6	.	.	CSARAAGGPNNSPLHF	TGCAGTGCTAGAGCGGCGGGGGGTCCGAATAATTCACCCCTCCACTTT
TRBV6-5	TRBJ1-3	.	.	CASSYAIGNTIYF	TGTGCCAGCAGTTACGCGATTGGAAACACCATATATTTT
TRBV11-3	TRBJ2-2	few	.	CASTPGPHGELFF	TGTGCCAGCACCCCGGGCCCTCACGGGGAGCTGTTTTTT
TRBV7-2	TRBJ2-3	.	TRBD2	CASSEASGGRTDTQYF	TGTGCCAGCAGCGAGGCTAGCGGGGGCCGCACAGATACGCAGTATTTT
TRBV29-1	TRBJ1-1	medium-sized	.	CSVEKQEYTEAFF	TGCAGCGTTGAGAAACAGGAATACACTGAAGCTTTCTTT
TRBV15	TRBJ1-1	.	.	CATSTTWGGDEAFF	TGTGCCACCAGCACAACTTGGGGGGGTGATGAAGCTTTCTTT
TRBV5-4	TRBJ2-5	few	.	CASSLETRETQYF	TGTGCCAGCAGCTTGGAGACTCGAGAGACCCAGTACTTC
TRBV6-5	TRBJ2-7	.	TRBD2	CASSYGTSGLRQYF	TGTGCCAGCAGTTACGGGACTAGCGGCCTTCGGCAGTACTTC
TRBV20-1	TRBJ1-1	.	.	CSASRGLNTEAFF	TGCAGTGCTAGTCGGGGGTTGAACACTGAAGCTTTCTTT
TRBV29-1	TRBJ1-1	.	.	CSVRGDLDTEAFF	TGCAGCGTCCGAGGGGATTTGGACACTGAAGCTTTCTTT
TRBV7-3	TRBJ2-6	.	TRBD1	CASSATGTASGANVLTF	TGTGCTAGCAGCGCAACCGGGACAGCCTCTGGGGCCAACGTCCTGACTTTC
TRBV20-1	TRBJ1-1	many	.	CSARSSGAELEPEAFF	TGCAGTGCTAGATCTTCTGGGGCGGAGCTGGAACCTGAAGCTTTCTTT
TRBV7-9	TRBJ2-3	few	.	CASSPVLLSEQYF	TGTGCCAGCAGCCCCGTCCTTCTCTCGGAGCAGTATTTT
TRBV9	TRBJ2-7	.	.	CANSAPGTDEQYF	TGTGCCAACAGCGCCCCGGGGACTGACGAGCAGTACTTC
TRBV20-1	TRBJ2-5	once	TRBD1	CSASRTGDLKTQYF	TGCAGTGCTAGCCGGACAGGGGATTTGAAGACCCAGTACTTC
TRBV12-3/TRBV12-4	TRBJ2-7	.	.	CASSLAGREQYF	TGTGCCAGCAGTTTGGCGGGGCGCGAGCAGTACTTC
TRBV5-1	TRBJ2-3	many	.	CASSLGGTPSTDTQYF	TGCGCCAGCAGCTTGGGCGGGACACCAAGCACAGATACGCAGTATTTT
TRBV11-2	TRBJ1-2	.	.	CASSSNRNHYGYTF	TGTGCCAGCAGCTCTAACCGAAACCACTATGGCTACACCTTC
TRBV9	TRBJ2-1	many	.	CASSASPLPGSYNEQFF	TGTGCCAGCAGCGCTAGTCCCCTTCCCGGGTCCTACAATGAGCAGTTCTTC
TRBV6-8	TRBJ2-3	many	TRBD2	CAPLSRGRADTQYF	TGTGCCCCCTTATCCCGCGGGAGGGCCGATACGCAGTATTTT
TRBV9	TRBJ2-7	.	.	CASSVGSGQYEQYF	TGTGCCAGCAGCGTAGGTTCAGGACAATACGAGCAGTACTTC
TRBV7-2	TRBJ2-7	.	.	CASTTSWGSLEQYF	TGTGCCAGCACCACAAGTTGGGGTAGTCTGGAGCAGTACTTC
TRBV7-9	TRBJ1-3	.	.	CASSLDWGDTIYF	TGTGCCAGCAGCTTAGACTGGGGGGACACCATATATTTT
TRBV20-1	TRBJ2-5	.	TRBD2	CSAISGTSGAETQHF	TGCAGTGCTATCTCCGGGACTAGCGGGGCTGAGACCCAGCACTTC
TRBV7-9	TRBJ2-1	.	.	CASSFRDGDSYNEQFF	TGTGCCAGCAGCTTCCGGGACGGGGACTCCTACAATGAGCAGTTCTTC
TRBV7-9	TRBJ1-1	.	TRBD1	CASSGGQVNTEAFF	TGTGCCAGCAGTGGAGGACAGGTGAACACTGAAGCTTTCTTT
TRBV6-5	TRBJ2-3	.	TRBD2	CASSEATGGGADTQYF	TGTGCCAGCAGTGAGGCTACCGGGGGAGGGGCAGATACGCAGTATTTT
TRBV20-1	TRBJ2-5	.	TRBD2	CSARVQLAGGPGETQYF	TGCAGTGCTAGAGTCCAGCTAGCGGGGGGGCCGGGGGAGACCCAGTACTTC
TRBV4-2	TRBJ1-6	once	.	CASSQSLTAVNSPLHF	TGTGCCAGCAGCCAAAGTCTAACGGCTGTTAATTCACCCCTCCACTTT
TRBV20-1	TRBJ2-7	many	.	CSARDGSTGGEQYF	TGCAGTGCTAGAGACGGCTCTACTGGGGGGGAGCAGTACTTC
TRBV12-3/TRBV12-4	TRBJ1-4	once	TRBD1	CASGPEQGEVNEKLFF	TGTGCCAGCGGCCCGGAACAGGGGGAGGTTAATGAAAAACTGTTTTTT
TRBV6-1	TRBJ1-1	.	.	CASSYSVEAEAFF	TGTGCCAGCAGTTACTCCGTAGAAGCTGAAGCTTTCTTT
TRBV7-9	TRBJ2-5	.	TRBD2	CASSLAGGYQETQYF	TGTGCCAGCAGCTTAGCGGGGGGGTACCAAGAGACCCAGTACTTC
TRBV6-2/TRBV6-3	TRBJ2-3	few	TRBD1	CASRQGAGEQYF	TGTGCCAGCAGACAGGGGGCCGGTGAGCAGTATTTT
TRBV24-1	TRBJ1-1	many	.	CATRGGWENTEAFF	TGTGCCACCAGAGGCGGGTGGGAGAACACTGAAGCTTTCTTT
TRBV20-1	TRBJ2-7	few	TRBD2	CSASKLAGGYEQYF	TGCAGTGCTAGTAAACTAGCGGGGGGGTACGAGCAGTACTTC
TRBV20-1	TRBJ1-1	many	.	CSARDIGSGNTEAFF	TGCAGTGCTAGAGATATTGGGAGTGGGAACACTGAAGCTTTCTTT
TRBV6-6	TRBJ1-3	few	.	CASSRAQVPGGNTIYF	TGTGCCAGCAGCCGCGCGCAAGTCCCGGGAGGAAACACCATATATTTT